The text below deals with one TCR beta chain. CDR3 length: 17 residues. Looked up from germline, CDR1 is SGHVS and CDR2 is FQNEAQ. V shed 4 bases and J shed 0 bases, with 18 bases lying between them. The data were taken from a study of blood T cell repertoires in COVID-19. Across the study: Donors in the United States, Italy and Spain gave samples during acute or convalescent COVID-19. T cells, B-cell-depleted T cells, or PBMCs supplied cDNA or gDNA.

In the original processing: Reference gene primer amplification in the assay estimated nucleated cell counts. Generated by immunoSEQ multiplex PCR, the TCRdb table keeps only in-frame clones and is missing some. The V and J calls and clone size come from that table; D and trimming were worked out from the DNA. The sample carries approximately 330,000 clones, roughly 86% recorded once. During active infection, Seattle patients enrolled and were then monitored through disease. The origin of this receptor is a man aged 25 to 40 with COVID-19, enrolled during active disease. Material for sequencing was peripheral blood. The rearrangement joins TRBV7-8 to TRBJ1-1; D call uncertain. CDR3 sequence (DNA): TGTGCCAGCAGCTCTGCAGAACCATGGAGCCTGAACACTGAAGCTTTCTTT. The encoded protein is CASSSAEPWSLNTEAFF.